What follows are 21 T cell receptor beta chains derived from one specimen sequenced in a study of T-cell memory formation after mild COVID-19. TCRdb independently ran MiXCR on the 5' RACE reads; one entry per CDR3 protein. The table records fewer than 450,000 distinct CDR3 sequences, 24% of them present only once. The sample taken for sequencing was PBMCs or a T cell subset sorted from them (not recorded which). Receptor source: an adult woman who had mild COVID-19 (a few samples of this study predate the infection). Cell type and time point are not known.

This clonotype was observed many times. This rearrangement joins TRBV12-3 or TRBV12-4 to TRBJ2-5; D gene unclear. Trimming took off 6 bases at V and 2 bases at J, with 13 bases between the two ends. CDR3 size: 14 residues. The CDR3 loop is CASSLETFQETQYF. The CDR3, as DNA: TGTGCCAGCAGCCTAGAGACATTTCAAGAGACCCAGTACTTC.

The gene calls are TRBV19 and TRBJ2-7, with D possibly being TRBD1 (6 bases). Trimming stripped 3 bases from V and 3 bases from J, with 15 bases between. CDR1 LNHDA and CDR2 SQIVND come from the germline V gene (reference sequence). The CDR3 consists of 15 residues. The CDR3 spells CASSIVIGQSYEQYF. The CDR3, as DNA: TGTGCCAGTAGTATCGTTATCGGACAGAGCTACGAGCAGTACTTC.

The chain employs TRBV4-1 and TRBJ1-6; no reliable D call. This CDR3 region has 15 residues. The V gene lost 0 bases and the J gene lost 3 bases, with 6 bases spanning the gap. CDR1 and CDR2 (germline): MGHRA, YSYEKL. The CDR3 loop reads CASSQESYYNSPLHF. CDR3 nucleotides: TGCGCCAGCAGCCAAGAGAGCTACTATAATTCACCCCTCCACTTT.

This clonotype has a handful of counts. This chain joins TRBV29-1 and TRBJ2-7; a possible D gene is TRBD1 (6 bases). CDR3 length: 13 residues. V was clipped by 4 bases and J by 0 bases, with 10 bases between them. CDR1 SQVTM and CDR2 ANQGSEA come from the germline V gene. This CDR3 is CSVVRGGSYEQYF. Written as DNA, the CDR3 is TGCAGCGTTGTCAGGGGTGGCTCCTACGAGCAGTACTTC.

Turning to this clonotype: One end of the junction fails to match germline, which may point to a read error. V is TRBV5-1 and J is TRBJ1-1; TRBD1 might be the D (5 bases). The CDR3 extends over 14 amino acids. Germline CDR1 SGHRS, CDR2 YFSETQ. The CDR3, as DNA: TGCGCCAGCAGCTACCGACAGTTGAACACTGAAGTTTTCTTT. It translates to CASSYRQLNTEVFF.

The chain is built from TRBV20-1 and TRBJ1-1; no firm D call. The CDR3 has 14 residues. CDR1 and CDR2 (germline): DFQATT, SNEGSKA (reference sequence). Deletions cut 3 bases from V and 5 bases from J, with 16 bases between. This CDR3 is CSARGSSTGTEAFF. The CDR3 nucleotides read TGCAGTGCTAGGGGGAGTTCCACGGGGACTGAAGCTTTCTTT.

This clonotype turned up a few times. V and J are TRBV3-1 and TRBJ2-3; TRBD2 matches at 10 bases. The germline V gene encodes CDR1 LGHDT and CDR2 YNNKEL (reference sequence). V lost 2 bases and J lost 13; bases outside the gene matches: 3. The CDR3 has 12 residues. The CDR3 region is CASSQTSGKEYF. The CDR3 region has the DNA TGTGCCAGCAGCCAAACTAGCGGGAAGGAGTATTTT.

The J gene is TRBJ2-5, the V gene TRBV20-1, with TRBD1 matching 7 bases. The germline gives CDR1 DFQATT, CDR2 SNEGSKA (reference sequence). V lost 6 bases to trimming and J lost 1 base; unmatched junction nucleotides: 5. This CDR3 is 13 amino acids long. The chain's CDR3 is CSAYRGVQETQYF. For the CDR3, the DNA is TGCAGTGCGTACAGGGGTGTCCAAGAGACCCAGTACTTC.

In its sample, this clonotype was seen a few times. The genes are TRBV4-1 and TRBJ2-7; D might be TRBD1 (6 bases). The CDR3 contains 18 residues. Germline values: CDR1 MGHRA, CDR2 YSYEKL. The V gene lost 4 bases and the J gene lost 4 bases, with 26 bases spanning the gap. The CDR3 spells CASSLWGIRAMDRYEQYF. CDR3 nucleotides: TGCGCCAGCAGCCTCTGGGGGATCCGAGCTATGGACAGATACGAGCAGTACTTC.

This clonotype was counted at least ten times. V usage is TRBV18 and J usage is TRBJ2-5; D is uncertain. Germline V gene lookup returns CDR1 KGHSH and CDR2 LQKENI. Trimming took 0 bases from V and 7 from J, leaving 9 bases between them. The CDR3 runs to 13 residues. CDR3 in DNA: TGTGCCAGCTCACCACCGGAGTCAGTGACCCAGTACTTC. The encoded protein is CASSPPESVTQYF.

This clonotype was counted a few times. This sequence joins TRBV13 and TRBJ1-2; D is undetermined. Germline V gene lookup returns CDR1 PRHDT and CDR2 FYEKMQ (reference sequence). V was cut by 6 bases and J by 7 bases, with 15 bases left in between. The CDR3 runs 13 residues. CDR3 nucleotides: TGTGCCAGCAGTAGTCAGGAGGCGCTTGGCTACACCTTC. Translating it yields CASSSQEALGYTF.

The CDR3 DNA follows: TGTGCCAGTAGTATGGGGGGCCGGTACAATGAGCAGTTCTTC. Translated, it gives CASSMGGRYNEQFF. The V and J genes are TRBV19 and TRBJ2-1; D is perhaps TRBD1 or TRBD2 (6 bases each). Germline V CDR1 and CDR2: LNHDA, SQIVND (reference sequence). CDR3 size: 14 residues. V lost 3 bases and J 4 bases, leaving 10 bases between the germline ends.

J is TRBJ2-3 and V is TRBV7-8; D possibly uses TRBD1 or TRBD2 (5 bases each). CDR3 length equals 18 residues. The germline V and J ends were trimmed by 1 base and 6 bases, with 23 bases remaining between them. Germline CDR1 and CDR2: SGHVS and FQNEAQ. This CDR3 reads CASSLELGGAFREDTQYF. CDR3 DNA: TGTGCCAGCAGCTTAGAGTTAGGAGGCGCCTTCAGGGAGGATACGCAGTATTTT.

This clonotype was detected only once. The rearrangement links TRBV20-1 to TRBJ1-1; D call uncertain. This CDR3 comprises 12 residues. Germline V gives CDR1 DFQATT, CDR2 SNEGSKA (reference sequence). The V end was cut by 8 bases, the J end by 2 bases, with 12 bases between. Written as DNA, the CDR3 is TGCAGTTCGGACTGGGGAAACACTGAAGCTTTCTTT. Encoded protein: CSSDWGNTEAFF.

The gene calls are TRBV7-2 and TRBJ1-2; D gene unclear. The CDR3 runs 15 residues. Germline loops: CDR1 SGHTA, CDR2 FQGNSA. Between the trimmed V and J ends, which lost 5 bases and 8 bases, there was a span of 21 bases. Here the CDR3 DNA reads TGTGCCAGCAGCCCCCAGGACGTCCCTTCGTGGGGCTACACCTTC. It is translated as CASSPQDVPSWGYTF.

The gene calls are TRBV6-6 and TRBJ1-5; D gene ambiguous. Germline V gene sequence: CDR1 MNHNY, CDR2 SVGAGI (reference sequence). V gave up 0 bases and J gave up 4 bases, with 13 bases separating them. This CDR3 spans 16 amino acids. In nucleotides, the CDR3 is TGTGCCAGCAGTTACTCTGACGGGAGGCGGAATCAGCCCCAGCATTTT. It encodes CASSYSDGRRNQPQHF.

In its sample, this clonotype was seen a few times. This rearrangement joins TRBV4-1 to TRBJ2-7; D is undetermined. CDR1 is MGHRA, CDR2 YSYEKL, per germline. The CDR3 is made up of 13 amino acids. Trimming cost V 1 base and J 1 base, with 5 bases left between them. CDR3 loop: CASSQVQSYEQYF. In DNA, the CDR3 is TGCGCCAGCAGCCAAGTACAGTCCTACGAGCAGTACTTC.

The chain carries TRBV5-6 and TRBJ2-2; D could derive from TRBD1 or TRBD2 (5 bases each). The CDR3 length is 14 residues. Germline CDR1 is SGHDT and CDR2 is YYEEEE. The ends were cut back, 1 base at V and 3 bases at J, with 7 bases in the middle. Written as DNA, the CDR3 is TGTGCCAGCAGCTTGTGGGGGTACACCGGGGAGCTGTTTTTT. This sequence encodes CASSLWGYTGELFF.

The genes are TRBV24-1 and TRBJ1-1; 7 positions agree with TRBD1. Germline CDR1 is KGHDR and CDR2 is SFDVKD. This CDR3 contains 20 residues. V trimming: 4 bases; J trimming: 1 base; junction bases outside the gene matches: 20. In DNA form, the CDR3 reads TGTGCCACCAGTGAACCGCAGGGACAGCCGGTTTATAAGTGGAACACTGAAGCTTTCTTT. As protein: CATSEPQGQPVYKWNTEAFF.

This clonotype has only one observation. V and J are TRBV5-1 and TRBJ2-7, with TRBD2 matching 8 bases. With 4 bases clipped from V and 0 bases from J, the junction kept 9 bases outside the gene matches. Germline V gives CDR1 SGHRS, CDR2 YFSETQ. CDR3 length: 16 residues. DNA for the CDR3: TGCGCCAGCAGCCACATGACTAGCGCGAGCTCCTACGAGCAGTACTTC. Encoded protein: CASSHMTSASSYEQYF.

This clonotype was detected a few times. The chain uses TRBV7-2 and TRBJ2-6; D is undetermined. Germline V gene data show CDR1 as SGHTA and CDR2 as FQGNSA. V lost 5 bases to trimming and J lost 1 base, with 9 bases between them. The CDR3 has 15 amino acids. The CDR3 nucleotides read TGTGCCAGCAGCCTAAGGATGTCTGGGGCCAACGTCCTGACTTTC. Translated: CASSLRMSGANVLTF.